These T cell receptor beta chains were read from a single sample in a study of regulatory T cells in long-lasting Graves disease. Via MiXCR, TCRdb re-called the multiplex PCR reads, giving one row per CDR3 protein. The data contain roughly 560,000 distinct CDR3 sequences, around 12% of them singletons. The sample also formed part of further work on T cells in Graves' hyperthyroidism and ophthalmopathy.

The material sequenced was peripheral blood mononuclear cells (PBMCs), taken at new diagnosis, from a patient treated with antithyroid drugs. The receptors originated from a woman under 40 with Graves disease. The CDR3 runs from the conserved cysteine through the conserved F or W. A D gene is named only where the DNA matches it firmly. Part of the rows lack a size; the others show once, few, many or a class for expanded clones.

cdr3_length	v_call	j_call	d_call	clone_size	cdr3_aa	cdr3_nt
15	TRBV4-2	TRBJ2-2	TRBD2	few	CASSQAGGSPGELFF	TGTGCCAGCAGCCAAGCGGGCGGGAGTCCCGGGGAGCTGTTTTTT
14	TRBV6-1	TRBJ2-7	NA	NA	CASSEFGGPHEQYF	TGTGCCAGCAGTGAATTCGGGGGGCCGCACGAGCAGTACTTC
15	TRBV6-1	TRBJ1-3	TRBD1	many	CASSPDRASGNTIYF	TGTGCCAGCAGCCCTGACAGGGCCTCTGGAAACACCATATATTTT
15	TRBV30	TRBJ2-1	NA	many	CAWIVGQFSYNEQFF	TGTGCCTGGATCGTCGGACAGTTCTCCTACAATGAGCAGTTCTTC
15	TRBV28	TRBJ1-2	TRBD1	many	CASSSPGGRTYGYTF	TGTGCCAGCAGTTCACCAGGGGGTAGAACCTATGGCTACACCTTC
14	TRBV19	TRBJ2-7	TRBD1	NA	CAIGPWDRPYEQYF	TGTGCCATTGGCCCCTGGGACAGGCCTTACGAGCAGTACTTC
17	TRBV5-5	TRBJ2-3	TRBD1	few	CASSWTVQGISTDTQYF	TGTGCCAGCAGCTGGACGGTACAGGGGATTAGCACAGATACGCAGTATTTT
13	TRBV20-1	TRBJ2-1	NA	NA	CSARARVRNEQFF	TGCAGTGCTAGAGCCAGGGTGAGGAATGAGCAGTTCTTC
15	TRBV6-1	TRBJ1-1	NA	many	CASSYTDAGNTEAFF	TGTGCCAGCAGCTACACTGATGCGGGGAACACTGAAGCTTTCTTT
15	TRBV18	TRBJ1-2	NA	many	CASSPVDSTDYGYTF	TGTGCCAGCTCACCGGTGGACAGTACCGACTATGGCTACACCTTC
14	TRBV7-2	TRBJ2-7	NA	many	CASSLGGVPREQYF	TGTGCCAGCAGCTTAGGCGGGGTCCCCCGCGAGCAGTACTTC
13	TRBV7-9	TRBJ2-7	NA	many	CASSRDNSYEQYF	TGTGCCAGCAGCCGGGACAACTCCTACGAGCAGTACTTC
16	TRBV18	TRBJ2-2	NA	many	CASSPLLTEDTGELFF	TGTGCCAGCTCACCACTTCTGACAGAGGACACCGGGGAGCTGTTTTTT
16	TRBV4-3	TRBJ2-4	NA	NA	CASSQEGGAAKNIQYF	TGCGCCAGCAGCCAAGAAGGGGGGGCAGCCAAAAACATTCAGTACTTC
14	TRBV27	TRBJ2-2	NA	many	CASSLAPGTGELFF	TGTGCCAGCAGTTTAGCCCCGGGAACCGGGGAGCTGTTTTTT
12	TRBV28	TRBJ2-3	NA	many	CASTETTDTQYF	TGTGCCAGCACCGAAACCACAGATACGCAGTATTTT
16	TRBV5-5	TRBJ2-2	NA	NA	CASSPRRRVDTGELFF	TGTGCCAGCAGCCCCCGGCGTAGGGTAGACACCGGGGAGCTGTTTTTT
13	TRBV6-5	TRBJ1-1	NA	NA	CASSSIPGTEAFF	TGTGCCAGCAGTTCCATCCCCGGAACTGAAGCTTTCTTT
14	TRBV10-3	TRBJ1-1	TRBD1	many	CAISERTGTAEAFF	TGTGCCATCAGTGAGAGGACAGGGACCGCTGAAGCTTTCTTT
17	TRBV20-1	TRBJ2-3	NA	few	CSARDPARGPRTDTQYF	TGCAGTGCTAGAGATCCGGCTCGGGGACCGCGCACAGATACGCAGTATTTT
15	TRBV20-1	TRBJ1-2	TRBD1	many	CSARGGRQGIDGYTF	TGCAGTGCTAGAGGGGGGCGACAGGGGATCGATGGCTACACCTTC
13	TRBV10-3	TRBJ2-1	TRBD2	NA	CATRTSGISKQFF	TGTGCCACCAGGACTAGCGGGATCAGCAAGCAGTTCTTC
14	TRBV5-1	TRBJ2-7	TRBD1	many	CASSERTGVNEQYF	TGCGCCAGCAGCGAAAGGACAGGGGTCAACGAGCAGTACTTC
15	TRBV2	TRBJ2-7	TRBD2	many	CASDRLAGGGGEQYF	TGTGCCAGCGACCGCTTAGCGGGAGGAGGTGGCGAGCAGTACTTC
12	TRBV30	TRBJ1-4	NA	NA	CAWSTIEGKLFF	TGTGCCTGGTCGACCATAGAGGGAAAACTGTTTTTT
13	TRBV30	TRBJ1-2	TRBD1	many	CAYRLIRTGGYTF	TGTGCCTACCGACTCATAAGGACAGGTGGCTACACCTTC
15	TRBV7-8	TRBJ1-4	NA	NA	CASSLMAGNNEKLFF	TGTGCCAGCAGCTTAATGGCAGGAAATAATGAAAAACTGTTTTTT
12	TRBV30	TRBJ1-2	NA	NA	CAWTDSNYGYTF	TGTGCCTGGACGGATTCTAACTATGGCTACACCTTC
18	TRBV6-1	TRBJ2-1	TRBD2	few	CASRSNPGLAARYNEQFF	TGTGCCAGCAGGTCAAACCCGGGACTAGCAGCCAGGTACAATGAGCAGTTCTTC
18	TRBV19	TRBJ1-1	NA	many	CASSPKSRGRGMNTEAFF	TGTGCCAGTAGTCCAAAAAGTCGGGGCCGGGGAATGAACACTGAAGCTTTCTTT
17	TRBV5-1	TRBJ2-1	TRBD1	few	CASSSPGGTGIEDEQFF	TGCGCCAGCAGCTCCCCGGGCGGGACAGGGATTGAGGATGAGCAGTTCTTC
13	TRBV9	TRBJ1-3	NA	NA	CASSAAVGNTIYF	TGTGCCAGCAGCGCCGCAGTCGGAAACACCATATATTTT
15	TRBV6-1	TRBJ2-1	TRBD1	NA	CASSLDRGENNEQFF	TGTGCCAGCAGCCTAGACAGGGGGGAGAACAATGAGCAGTTCTTC
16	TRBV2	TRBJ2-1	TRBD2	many	CASTGTSGRALHEQFF	TGTGCCAGCACAGGGACTAGCGGGAGGGCCCTGCATGAGCAGTTCTTC
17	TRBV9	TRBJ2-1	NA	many	CASSVVGIGLRNNEQFF	TGTGCCAGCAGCGTAGTTGGGATCGGGCTTCGGAACAATGAGCAGTTCTTC
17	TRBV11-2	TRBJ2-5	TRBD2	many	CASSPRFWAAGGETQYF	TGTGCCAGCAGCCCCCGGTTTTGGGCCGCGGGGGGAGAGACCCAGTACTTC
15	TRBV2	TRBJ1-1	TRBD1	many	CASSAGTGGNTEAFF	TGTGCCAGCAGTGCCGGGACAGGGGGCAACACTGAAGCTTTCTTT